The entry below gives a single T cell receptor beta chain sequence along with its context. Its antigen is unknown. This sample stems from a study of metastatic and nonmetastatic thyroid tumors. Study as a whole: Patients with malignant and benign thyroid disease provided blood and tumor or nodule tissue, whose repertoires were compared. Study-wide findings and caveats: TCR beta diversity was reportedly significantly higher in malignant thyroid tumors than benign nodules, in blood and tumor.

In the original analysis: It was from CDR3 differences across clinicopathological groups that a distant-metastasis classifier for papillary thyroid cancer was built. Using MiXCR, TCRdb reanalyzed the PCR reads. The V and J calls reflect TCRdb's pipeline rather than the authors' work. The sample carries more than 35,000 clones, about 15% recorded once. All patients reached thyroid surgery having received no treatment beforehand. The V and J ends lost 5 bases and 5 bases, in that order; junction bases with no gene match: 12. The CDR3 sequence is 15 residues long. Germline V gene lookup returns CDR1 DFQATT and CDR2 SNEGSKA (reference sequence).

The rearrangement links TRBV20-1 to TRBJ2-1; 7 nucleotides agree with TRBD2. This TCR came from a male donor with papillary thyroid cancer or a benign thyroid nodule (not recorded which). Some clones in this sample may be carry-over from other donors' samples. The sample comprised blood. CDR3 DNA: TGCAGTGCTCGCCCCTGGGCTAGCGGAAACAATGAGCAGTTCTTC. Encoded protein: CSARPWASGNNEQFF.